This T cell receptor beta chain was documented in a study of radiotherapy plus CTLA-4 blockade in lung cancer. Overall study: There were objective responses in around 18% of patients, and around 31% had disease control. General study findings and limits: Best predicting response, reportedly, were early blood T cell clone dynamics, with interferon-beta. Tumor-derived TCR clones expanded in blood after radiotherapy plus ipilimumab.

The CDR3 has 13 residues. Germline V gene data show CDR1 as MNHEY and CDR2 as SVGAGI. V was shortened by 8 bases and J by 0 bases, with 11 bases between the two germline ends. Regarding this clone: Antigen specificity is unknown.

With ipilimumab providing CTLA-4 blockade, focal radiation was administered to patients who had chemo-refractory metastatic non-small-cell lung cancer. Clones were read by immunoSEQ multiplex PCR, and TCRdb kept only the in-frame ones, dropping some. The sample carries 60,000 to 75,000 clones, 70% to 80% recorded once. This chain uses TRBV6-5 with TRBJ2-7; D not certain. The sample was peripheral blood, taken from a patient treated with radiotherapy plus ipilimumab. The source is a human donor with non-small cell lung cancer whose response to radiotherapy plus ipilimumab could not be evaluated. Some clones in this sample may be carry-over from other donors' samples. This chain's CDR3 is CASAGQSSYEQYF. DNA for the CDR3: TGTGCCAGCGCTGGGCAGAGCTCCTACGAGCAGTACTTC.